Listed below are T cell receptor beta chains from one sample, sequenced in a study of blood T cell repertoires in COVID-19. Clones were sequenced by immunoSEQ multiplex PCR, and TCRdb holds only the in-frame ones, with some missing. The data contain 200,000 or so clones, around 89% of them singletons. Sequenced input: PBMCs or T cells enriched from blood (not recorded which). These receptors all come from a woman aged 25 to 45 who had recovered from COVID-19. CDR3s include the opening cysteine and the closing phenylalanine or tryptophan. D genes are given only for firm matches. The size of a clone is reported for some rows only, either as once, few or many, or as a class for expanded clones.

D gene,V gene,J gene,clone size,CDR3 DNA,CDR3 protein
-,TRBV7-9,TRBJ2-7,-,TGTGCCAGCAGCTTAGGGGGCGGCGAGCAGTACTTC,CASSLGGGEQYF
TRBD2,TRBV3-1/TRBV3-2,TRBJ2-1,-,TGTGCCAGCAGCCAACCACTAGCGGGGGCAAATGAGCAGTTCTTC,CASSQPLAGANEQFF
-,TRBV12-3/TRBV12-4,TRBJ1-2,-,TGTGCCAGCAGTTTATCCGAGCAGGGCGGCTACACCTTC,CASSLSEQGGYTF
TRBD2,TRBV5-6,TRBJ2-2,-,TGTGCCAGCAGCTTGGGACTAGCGGGGGTCACCGGGGAGCTGTTTTTT,CASSLGLAGVTGELFF
-,TRBV18,TRBJ1-3,-,TGTGCCAGCTCACCACGGGAGGCCTACTCTGGAAACACCATATATTTT,CASSPREAYSGNTIYF
-,TRBV7-9,TRBJ1-1,-,TGTGCCAGCAGCTTTGCGGCGAACACTGAAGCTTTCTTT,CASSFAANTEAFF
TRBD1,TRBV19,TRBJ1-2,-,TGTGCCAGTAGTATCCTCACAGGGGGCGCGGGCTATGGCTACACCTTC,CASSILTGGAGYGYTF
TRBD2,TRBV5-1,TRBJ2-1,once,TGCGCCAGCAGCCGTTTTACCCCTGGGACTAGCGGGGACAATGAGCAGTTCTTC,CASSRFTPGTSGDNEQFF
-,TRBV21-1,TRBJ1-1,few,TGTGCCAGCAGCATTAAGACAGGCGAGGACACTGAAGCTTTCTTT,CASSIKTGEDTEAFF
-,TRBV7-9,TRBJ2-6,-,TGTGCCAGCAGCCTGAGGGCTTCCTCTGGGGCCAACGTCCTGACTTTC,CASSLRASSGANVLTF
TRBD1,TRBV5-1,TRBJ1-1,-,TGCGCCAGCAGCTTGACACAACAGGGGGCCCGGGACACTGAAGCTTTCTTT,CASSLTQQGARDTEAFF
-,TRBV10-3,TRBJ1-2,-,TGTGCCATCAGTGAGTACAGGACCCTCAGGGACTATGGCTACACCTTC,CAISEYRTLRDYGYTF
-,TRBV5-8,TRBJ1-3,-,TGTGCCAGCAGCTTGGACTACACAGGGAACTCTGGAAACACCATATATTTT,CASSLDYTGNSGNTIYF
-,TRBV2,TRBJ1-1,few,TGTGCCAGCAGGGAGAACAAGATGAACACTGAAGCTTTCTTT,CASRENKMNTEAFF
TRBD1,TRBV11-3,TRBJ2-1,-,TGTGCCAGCAGCTTAGGAGGGGTGGGACAGGCCCGTGACAATGAGCAGTTCTTC,CASSLGGVGQARDNEQFF
-,TRBV18,TRBJ1-1,-,TGTGCCAGCTCACCCGGGAAGAGCACTGAAGCTTTCTTT,CASSPGKSTEAFF
TRBD2,TRBV5-1,TRBJ2-3,-,TGCGCCAGCAGCTTTATCGGGGGGGCCGCAGATACGCAGTATTTT,CASSFIGGAADTQYF
-,TRBV6-5,TRBJ1-2,-,TGTGCCAGCAGTTACCTTCCGGGTGGGTATGGCTACACCTTC,CASSYLPGGYGYTF
TRBD1,TRBV5-1,TRBJ1-1,-,TGCGCCAGCAGCCATGGGACAGGGGGTCGGAACACTGAAGCTTTCTTT,CASSHGTGGRNTEAFF
TRBD1,TRBV7-2,TRBJ1-2,-,TGTGCCAGCAGCTTATCGGCCAGGGGGAGAGGCTACACCTTC,CASSLSARGRGYTF
-,TRBV6-5,TRBJ2-1,-,TGTGCCAGCAGTTCTTCTCTTGGGAGCTCCTACAATGAGCAGTTCTTC,CASSSSLGSSYNEQFF
-,TRBV19,TRBJ1-1,-,TGTGCCAGTAGTGTACAGGGCGGGGGCACTGAAGCTTTCTTT,CASSVQGGGTEAFF
-,TRBV28,TRBJ1-2,-,TGTGCCAGCAGTTTGGTAGGGGGCTATGGCTACACCTTC,CASSLVGGYGYTF
TRBD1,TRBV6-6,TRBJ2-3,-,TGTGCCAGCAGTCGTCCCCCGGGACAGGTAGCAGTAGATACGCAGTATTTT,CASSRPPGQVAVDTQYF
TRBD1,TRBV2,TRBJ1-5,-,TGTGGCGGGGGACAGGGCCTCAATCAGCCCCAGCATTTT,CGGGQGLNQPQHF
-,TRBV15,TRBJ2-3,-,TGTGCCACCAGCAGTGGACGGGGGTCCTCTATCACAGATACGCAGTATTTT,CATSSGRGSSITDTQYF
-,TRBV5-1,TRBJ1-2,few,TGCGCCAGCAGCTTCGGGGTGGGGAACTATGGCTACACCTTC,CASSFGVGNYGYTF
-,TRBV27,TRBJ1-3,-,TGTGCCAGCAGTTCCTCCTCTGGAAACACCATATATTTT,CASSSSSGNTIYF
-,TRBV18,TRBJ1-1,-,TGTGCCAGCTCACCAATGAGTGCGGGGGCGACTGAAGCTTTCTTT,CASSPMSAGATEAFF